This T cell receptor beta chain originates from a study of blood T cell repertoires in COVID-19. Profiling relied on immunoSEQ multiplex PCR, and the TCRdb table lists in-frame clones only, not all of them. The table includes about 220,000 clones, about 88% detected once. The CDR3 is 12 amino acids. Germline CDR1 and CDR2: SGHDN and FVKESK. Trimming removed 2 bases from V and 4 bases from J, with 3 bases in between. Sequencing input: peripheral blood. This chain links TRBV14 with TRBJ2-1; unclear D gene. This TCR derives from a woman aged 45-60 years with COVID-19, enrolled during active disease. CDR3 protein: CASSQRYNEQFF. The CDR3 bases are TGTGCCAGCAGCCAACGGTACAATGAGCAGTTCTTC.